Shown below are 13 T cell receptor beta chains from a single sample sequenced in a study of T-cell reconstitution after alpha-beta-depleted transplantation in children. This sample's TCRbeta library carried unique molecular identifier barcodes. MiXCR, run by TCRdb on the PCR reads, gives a single entry per CDR3 protein. The data contain 200,000 or so distinct CDR3 sequences, about 6% of them singletons. Sequencing used PBMCs, obtained before TCRalphabeta/CD19-depleted stem cell transplant. The receptors were gathered from a girl in the first two years of life with combined immunodeficiency, due to receive a stem cell transplant.

The sample holds many counts of this clonotype. The V gene is TRBV7-2, the J gene TRBJ2-4; 7 bases are shared with TRBD2. Germline V lookup: CDR1 SGHTA, CDR2 FQGNSA. With 0 bases clipped from V and 0 bases from J, the junction kept 11 bases outside the gene matches. CDR3 size: 19 residues. CDR3 bases: TGTGCCAGCAGCTTAGCGCGGGACTATCGAATTTTAGCCAAAAACATTCAGTACTTC. Encoded protein: CASSLARDYRILAKNIQYF.

V usage is TRBV7-9 and J usage is TRBJ1-1; 7 bases match TRBD1. Germline values: CDR1 SEHNR, CDR2 FQNEAQ (reference sequence). The V gene end was trimmed by 6 bases and the J gene end by 1 base; junction bases not matched to a gene: 8. The CDR3 is 15 residues long. Here the CDR3 DNA reads TGTGCCAGCAGTCCCATGACAGGGTCGAACACTGAAGCTTTCTTT. This sequence encodes CASSPMTGSNTEAFF. Full variable domain (remainder filled in from reference TRBV7-9 and TRBJ1-1): DTGVSQNPRHKITKRGQNVTFRCDPISEHNRLYWYRQTLGQGPEFLTYFQNEAQLEKSRLLSDRFSAERPKGSFSTLEIQRTEQGDSAMYLCASSPMTGSNTEAFFGQGTRLTVV.

On this clonotype itself: A much larger clone differs from this one at a single base, so this may be a read error. The V gene is TRBV7-2, the J gene TRBJ2-1, with TRBD2 matching over 9 bases. This CDR3 is 16 amino acids long. Germline V gene sequence: CDR1 SGHTA, CDR2 FQGNSA. CDR3 region: CANSLVSGGVYNEQFF. CDR3 in DNA: TGTGCCAACAGCTTAGTTAGCGGGGGAGTCTACAATGAGCAGTTCTTC.

This clonotype appeared many times. J is TRBJ2-1 and V is TRBV28, with a possible D match to TRBD1 (7 bases). V dropped 5 bases and J dropped 8 bases, with 37 bases sitting between them. Germline CDR1 reads MDHEN; CDR2 reads SYDVKM. This CDR3 region has 21 residues. CDR3 sequence reads: CASSPSSSRGLRRAIIYEQFF. The CDR3 DNA reads as TGTGCCAGCAGTCCTTCTTCTTCCAGGGGGTTGCGGAGGGCCATTATCTATGAGCAGTTCTTC.

The V gene is TRBV19, the J gene TRBJ2-5; D is perhaps TRBD1 or TRBD2 (5 bases each). Trimming removed 2 bases from V and 1 base from J, with 11 bases in between. The CDR3 extends over 15 amino acids. The V gene's germline CDR1 is LNHDA and CDR2 SQIVND (reference sequence). The DNA for the CDR3 is TGTGCCAGTAGTATAATGGGACGGCCCCAAGAGACCCAGTACTTC. As protein: CASSIMGRPQETQYF.

Concerning this clonotype: With a much larger clone just one base away, this may be a read error. The rearrangement links TRBV13 to TRBJ2-7; D is unresolved. V gave up 5 bases and J gave up 2 bases, with 7 bases separating them. From germline, CDR1 is PRHDT and CDR2 FYEKMQ (reference sequence). The CDR3 is made up of 12 amino acids. DNA of the CDR3: TGTGCCAGCAGCATTGAAGCCTACGAGCAGTACTTC. Translation gives CASSIEAYEQYF.

Many counts were recorded for this clonotype. The chain is built from TRBV5-5 and TRBJ1-1, with D tentatively TRBD1 (5 bases). This CDR3 contains 16 residues. The V end lost 0 bases, the J end lost 0 bases, and 12 bases lay between the germline ends. Per the germline V gene, CDR1 is SGHKS and CDR2 is YYEKEE (reference sequence). CDR3 sequence: CASSLGQGTVNTEAFF. CDR3 in DNA: TGTGCCAGCAGCTTGGGGCAGGGAACCGTGAACACTGAAGCTTTCTTT.

In DNA form, the CDR3 reads TGTGCCACCAGCTCCGACAGGGGGAGGTACGAGCAGTACTTC. This sequence encodes CATSSDRGRYEQYF. This chain connects TRBV15 to TRBJ2-7; 9 bases line up with TRBD1. CDR3 length equals 14 residues. Per germline, CDR1 LNHNV and CDR2 YYDKDF (reference sequence). The ends lost 5 bases at V and 4 bases at J; junction bases unmatched: 6.

There are many counts of this clonotype. The chain links TRBV27 to TRBJ2-7; 12 bases agree with TRBD1. Trimming took 6 bases from V and 7 from J; bases not matched to a gene: 7. This CDR3 contains 14 residues. The V gene's germline CDR1 is MNHEY and CDR2 SMNVEV (reference sequence). The chain's CDR3 is CASSPGTGGKEQYF. As DNA, the CDR3 is TGTGCCAGCAGCCCCGGGACAGGGGGCAAGGAGCAGTACTTC.

This clonotype was observed at least ten times. This chain uses TRBV28 with TRBJ2-3; 7 bases are shared with TRBD2. The CDR3 spans 13 residues. Germline V lookup: CDR1 MDHEN, CDR2 SYDVKM. V shed 2 bases and J 4 bases; nucleotides not matched to a gene: 0. For the CDR3, the DNA is TGTGCCAGCAGTTTAGCGGGAGCAGATACGCAGTATTTT. This encodes CASSLAGADTQYF. Drawing the rest from reference TRBV28 and TRBJ2-3, the complete variable domain is DVKVTQSSRYLVKRTGEKVFLECVQDMDHENMFWYRQDPGLGLRLIYFSYDVKMKEKGDIPEGYSVSREKKERFSLILESASTNQTSMYLCASSLAGADTQYFGPGTRLTVL.

The table lists this clonotype with many counts. The gene calls are TRBV5-1 and TRBJ2-7; D possibly corresponds to TRBD2 (6 bases). The germline V gene encodes CDR1 SGHRS and CDR2 YFSETQ. V was trimmed by 3 bases and J by 5 bases, leaving 21 bases between them. This CDR3 is 16 amino acids long. The CDR3 region has the DNA TGCGCCAGCAGCTACGGCGGGGCGCGAGAGTTCCACGAGCAGTACTTC. Translating gives CASSYGGAREFHEQYF. Full variable domain (outside the CDR3, taken from reference TRBV5-1 and TRBJ2-7): KAGVTQTPRYLIKTRGQQVTLSCSPISGHRSVSWYQQTPGQGLQFLFEYFSETQRNKGNFPGRFSGRQFSNSRSEMNVSTLELGDSALYLCASSYGGAREFHEQYFGPGTRLTVT.

This chain links TRBV19 with TRBJ2-7, with D perhaps TRBD2 (5 bases). The V end lost 7 bases, the J end lost 3 bases, and 13 bases lay between the germline ends. Germline V lookup: CDR1 LNHDA, CDR2 SQIVND (reference sequence). The CDR3 is 13 amino acids. The CDR3 sequence: CASTGGPDYEQYF. The CDR3 DNA is TGTGCCAGTACGGGCGGGCCCGACTACGAGCAGTACTTC.

The chain couples TRBV4-3 to TRBJ1-2; D might be TRBD1 (6 bases). V was cut by 4 bases and J by 5 bases, with 23 bases left in between. CDR3 size: 17 residues. Germline CDR1 reads LGHNA; CDR2 reads YSLEER. In nucleotides, the CDR3 is TGCGCCAGCAGCCCCCGGGACACGCCTCCGAGGATTTATGGCTACACCTTC. This codes for CASSPRDTPPRIYGYTF.